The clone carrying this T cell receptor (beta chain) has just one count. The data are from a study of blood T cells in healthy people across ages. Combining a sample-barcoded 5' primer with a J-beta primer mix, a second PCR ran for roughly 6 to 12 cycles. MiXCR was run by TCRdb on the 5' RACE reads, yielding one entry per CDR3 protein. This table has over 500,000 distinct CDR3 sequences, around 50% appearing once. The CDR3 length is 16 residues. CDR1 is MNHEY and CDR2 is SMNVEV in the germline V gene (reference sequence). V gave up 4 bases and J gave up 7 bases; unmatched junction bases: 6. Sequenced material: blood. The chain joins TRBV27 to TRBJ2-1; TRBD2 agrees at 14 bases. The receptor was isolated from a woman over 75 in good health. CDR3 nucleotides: TGTGCCAGCAGTTCAGGGACTAGCGGGGGTAGTAATGAGCAGTTCTTC. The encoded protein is CASSSGTSGGSNEQFF.